This T cell receptor (beta chain) was sequenced during a study of blood T cell repertoires in COVID-19. Study summary: Italy, Spain and the United States were the sources of the convalescent and acute COVID-19 samples. PBMCs, B-cell-depleted T cells, or T cells provided the cDNA or gDNA that made up the material.

Per the original methods: Reference gene primer amplification gave estimated nucleated cell counts. The repertoire was sequenced with immunoSEQ multiplex PCR; TCRdb's copy has only in-frame clones and lacks some. The DNA gave D and trimming, while V, J and clone size come from that table. The sample holds tens of thousands of clones; roughly four fifths are singletons and the top ten take more than 8.5%. Enrolment of Seattle patients took place during active infection, and they were followed longitudinally. V gave up 5 bases and J gave up 5 bases, with 15 bases separating them. The CDR3 spans 14 residues. The germline gives CDR1 SNHLY, CDR2 FYNNEI.

The chain is built from TRBV2 and TRBJ1-1; D is possibly TRBD1 (6 bases). The sample was peripheral blood. The source is a man between 50 and 59 years old with COVID-19, enrolled during active disease. The CDR3 is CASSLLQGYTEAFF. DNA of the CDR3: TGTGCCAGCAGTCTCCTCCAGGGGTATACTGAAGCTTTCTTT.